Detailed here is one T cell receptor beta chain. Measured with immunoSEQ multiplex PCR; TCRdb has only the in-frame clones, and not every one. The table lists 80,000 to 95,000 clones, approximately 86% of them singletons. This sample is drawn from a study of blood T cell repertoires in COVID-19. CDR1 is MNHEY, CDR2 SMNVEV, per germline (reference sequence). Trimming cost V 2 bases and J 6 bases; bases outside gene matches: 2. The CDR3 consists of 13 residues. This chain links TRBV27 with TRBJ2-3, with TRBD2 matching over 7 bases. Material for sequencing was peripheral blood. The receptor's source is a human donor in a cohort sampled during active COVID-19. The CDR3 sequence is CASSLLAADTQYF. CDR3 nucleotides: TGTGCCAGCAGTTTACTAGCGGCGGATACGCAGTATTTT.